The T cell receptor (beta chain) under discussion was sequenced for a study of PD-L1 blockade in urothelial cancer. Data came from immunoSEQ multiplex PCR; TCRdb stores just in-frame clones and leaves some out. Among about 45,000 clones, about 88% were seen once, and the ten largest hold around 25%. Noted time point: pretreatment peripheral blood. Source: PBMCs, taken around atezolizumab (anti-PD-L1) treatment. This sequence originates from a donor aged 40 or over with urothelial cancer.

CDR3 sequence: CASSPLGDSNTEAFF. CDR3 bases: TGTGCCAGCTCACCGCTTGGAGACAGCAACACTGAAGCTTTCTTT. The chain carries TRBV18 and TRBJ1-1, with D perhaps matching TRBD1 (5 bases). The CDR3 extends over 15 amino acids. Deletions cut 3 bases from V and 2 bases from J, with 13 bases between. The V gene's germline CDR1 is KGHSH and CDR2 LQKENI.